A single sample is the source of the 18 T cell receptor beta chains below, sequenced in a study of cytotoxic CD8 clonotypes in ibrutinib-treated CLL. TCRdb's copy holds only in-frame clones and misses some; the assay was immunoSEQ multiplex PCR. This sample yields tens of thousands of clones, of which 57% are seen a single time; roughly 14% belongs to the top ten. Sequenced here: PBMCs, sampled after 12 months of ibrutinib treatment. Receptors were obtained from a human donor with chronic lymphocytic leukemia.

In this sample, this clone turned up once. The same CDR3 can be traced to other DNA sequences in this sample. The chain joins TRBV20-1 to TRBJ2-7; D is unclear. V lost 3 bases and J lost 4, with 7 bases in between. Germline CDR1 is DFQATT and CDR2 is SNEGSKA (reference sequence). This CDR3 has 11 residues. This CDR3 is CSARLLYEQYF. The DNA of the CDR3 is TGCAGTGCTAGGTTGCTATACGAGCAGTACTTC.

This clone turned up a few times. The CDR3: CASSMRLAGQETQYF. CDR3 sequence (DNA): TGTGCCAGTAGTATGCGGTTAGCGGGGCAAGAGACCCAGTACTTC. This sequence joins TRBV19 and TRBJ2-5; 8 nucleotides match TRBD2. CDR3 size: 15 residues. Germline CDR1 LNHDA, CDR2 SQIVND (reference sequence). J was trimmed by 2 bases and V by 3 bases; bases with no gene match: 5.

This clone showed up just a few times. This rearrangement joins TRBV18 to TRBJ2-6; D remains ambiguous. The germline V gene has CDR1 KGHSH and CDR2 LQKENI. The CDR3 contains 11 residues. Trimming pared 4 bases from V and 11 bases from J, leaving 6 bases between. CDR3 residues: CASSQQDVLTF. The CDR3 DNA sequence: TGTGCCAGCTCACAACAAGACGTCCTGACTTTC.

This clone was observed a handful of times. The chain is built from TRBV28 and TRBJ2-2; D is uncertain. CDR3 length equals 13 residues. The germline V gene has CDR1 MDHEN and CDR2 SYDVKM. V was clipped by 2 bases and J by 6 bases, with 7 bases between them. CDR3 residues: CASSLVVPGELFF. As DNA, the CDR3 is TGTGCCAGCAGTTTAGTCGTCCCCGGGGAGCTGTTTTTT.

V is TRBV6-5 and J is TRBJ2-7, with 8 bases that match TRBD2. CDR1 and CDR2 (germline): MNHEY, SVGAGI. The junction had 8 bases not matched to a gene; V was cut back by 6 bases and J by 1 base. The CDR3 spans 15 residues. The CDR3 bases are TGTGCCAGCAGCCGAGTAGCGGGGCAATCCTACGAGCAGTACTTC. Translation gives CASSRVAGQSYEQYF.

This clone was observed many times. The rearrangement joins TRBV4-1 to TRBJ1-3; the match to TRBD1 covers 7 bases. This CDR3 is 15 amino acids long. CDR1 and CDR2 from the germline V gene are MGHRA and YSYEKL. The V and J ends lost 0 bases and 7 bases, in that order; junction bases with no gene match: 6. The CDR3 DNA sequence: TGCGCCAGCAGCCAAGAAATAGGGGGCCTCAACACCATATATTTT. As protein: CASSQEIGGLNTIYF.

This chain links TRBV5-4 with TRBJ2-5; D is undetermined. CDR3 length equals 14 residues. The V and J ends lost 5 bases and 5 bases respectively, with 16 bases between them. Germline loops: CDR1 SGHNT, CDR2 YYREEE (reference sequence). CDR3 amino acids: CASSYVGRMETQYF. CDR3 DNA: TGTGCCAGCAGTTATGTAGGTAGGATGGAGACCCAGTACTTC.

The chain couples TRBV29-1 to TRBJ1-1; D call uncertain. Deletions cut 3 bases from V and 5 bases from J, with 10 bases between. CDR1 SQVTM and CDR2 ANQGSEA come from the germline V gene. This CDR3 has 12 amino acids. CDR3 region: CSVDEVGTEAFF. The DNA of the CDR3 is TGCAGCGTTGACGAAGTGGGAACTGAAGCTTTCTTT.

The chain joins TRBV5-6 to TRBJ2-7; TRBD2 aligns across 8 bases. The CDR3 runs 15 residues. V was clipped by 3 bases and J by 0 bases; unmatched bases: 5. Looked up from germline, CDR1 is SGHDT and CDR2 is YYEEEE. The CDR3 sequence: CASSSVGGASYEQYF. CDR3 DNA: TGTGCCAGCAGCTCCGTCGGGGGGGCCTCCTACGAGCAGTACTTC.

This rearrangement joins TRBV7-9 to TRBJ2-1; no clear D. Germline V gene sequence: CDR1 SEHNR, CDR2 FQNEAQ (reference sequence). This CDR3 spans 13 amino acids. With 4 bases removed from V and 8 bases from J, the gap between germline ends came to 12 bases. This CDR3 is CASSSLSSDEQFF. DNA for the CDR3: TGTGCCAGCAGCTCACTTAGCTCTGATGAGCAGTTCTTC.

This clone turned up a few times. The chain has TRBV19 and TRBJ2-7; D is perhaps TRBD1 or TRBD2 (5 bases each). Per germline, CDR1 LNHDA and CDR2 SQIVND (reference sequence). Trimming stripped 3 bases from V and 7 bases from J, with 13 bases between. This CDR3 contains 13 residues. CDR3 sequence reads: CASSIGGPGEQYV. Here the CDR3 DNA reads TGTGCCAGTAGTATTGGGGGTCCGGGAGAGCAGTACGTC.

J is TRBJ2-2 and V is TRBV5-6; unclear D gene. V was trimmed by 0 bases and J by 3 bases, leaving 9 bases between them. Germline CDR1 and CDR2: SGHDT and YYEEEE. CDR3 length: 15 residues. CDR3 protein: CASSLGRIYTGELFF. The CDR3 region has the DNA TGTGCCAGCAGCTTGGGACGGATTTACACCGGGGAGCTGTTTTTT.

This clone was recorded a few times. This chain uses TRBV6-5 with TRBJ2-7; D remains ambiguous. The CDR3 totals 15 residues. With 0 bases removed from V and 0 bases from J, the gap between germline ends came to 9 bases. CDR1 MNHEY and CDR2 SVGAGI come from the germline V gene. CDR3 nucleotides: TGTGCCAGCAGTTACTCGAGACGGAGCTCCTACGAGCAGTACTTC. Translation: CASSYSRRSSYEQYF.

With regard to this clone: In the same sample, other DNA sequences code for this CDR3. The gene calls are TRBV5-1 and TRBJ2-5; TRBD2 aligns across 7 bases. From germline, CDR1 is SGHRS and CDR2 YFSETQ. V lost 7 bases, J lost 4 bases, and 4 bases stayed unmatched. The CDR3 length is 12 residues. The CDR3 here is CASSPSGETQYF. The DNA for the CDR3 is TGCGCCAGCTCCCCTAGCGGAGAGACCCAGTACTTC.

The rearrangement joins TRBV5-1 to TRBJ2-5; possibly TRBD2 for D (6 bases). The CDR3 covers 15 residues. V was shortened by 0 bases and J by 4 bases, with 13 bases between the two germline ends. Looked up from germline, CDR1 is SGHRS and CDR2 is YFSETQ. DNA for the CDR3: TGCGCCAGCAGCTTGGTAACGGGAGTAGTAGAGACCCAGTACTTC. This sequence encodes CASSLVTGVVETQYF.

The rearrangement links TRBV7-9 to TRBJ1-1; the match to TRBD1 covers 9 bases. The CDR3 contains 13 residues. The V segment lost 5 bases and the J segment 7 bases; nucleotides outside the gene matches: 5. Germline V gives CDR1 SEHNR, CDR2 FQNEAQ (reference sequence). The CDR3 sequence is CASSQDRGGEAFF. CDR3 in DNA: TGTGCCAGCAGCCAGGACAGGGGAGGTGAAGCTTTCTTT.

This clone showed up just a few times. V gene TRBV5-1 combines with J gene TRBJ2-2; 7 bases match TRBD2. The CDR3 is 15 residues long. V shed 4 bases and J 4 bases; nucleotides not matched to a gene: 7. Germline CDR1 and CDR2: SGHRS and YFSETQ. The CDR3, as DNA: TGCGCCAGCAGCCTGACGGGGGGAGGCACCGGGGAGCTGTTTTTT. It specifies CASSLTGGGTGELFF.

V usage is TRBV6-1 and J usage is TRBJ1-1, with unresolved D. The CDR3 consists of 11 residues. Germline CDR1 and CDR2: MNHNS and SASEGT. Trimming took off 11 bases at V and 0 bases at J, with 7 bases between the two ends. Here the CDR3 reads CASRLNTEAFF. In DNA form, the CDR3 reads TGTGCCTCACGGCTGAACACTGAAGCTTTCTTT.